The T cell receptor (beta chain) under discussion was sequenced for a study of vaccination and CD4 T cells after COVID-19. Study overall: From HCoV-229E, HCoV-OC43, HCoV-NL63 and SARS-CoV-2, overlapping spike peptides were used to stimulate the cells.

The CDR3 sequence is 15 residues long. Between the trimmed V and J ends, which lost 5 bases and 8 bases, there was a span of 18 bases. Germline V gene sequence: CDR1 SGHTA, CDR2 FQGNSA. The Oncomine TCR Beta short-read assay was applied to DNA of cultured CD4+ T cells. TCRdb reprocessed the PCR reads via MiXCR and lists one record per CDR3 protein. The sample carries about 12,000 distinct CDR3 sequences, around 30% recorded once. A note on this clonotype: Its target is unknown.

Treatment reported: approximately 11-day PBMC culture with coronavirus spike peptide pools or control peptides (ViraFEST assay). The TCR originated in a human donor with COVID-19. This chain links TRBV7-2 with TRBJ1-4; D is perhaps TRBD1 (5 bases). Sequencing used cultured CD4+ T cells from blood. CDR3 amino acids: CASSLTGGAGEKLFF. The CDR3 DNA reads TGTGCCAGCAGCCTCACGGGAGGGGCGGGAGAAAAACTGTTTTTT. Variable domain in full (rest from reference TRBV7-2 and TRBJ1-4): GAGVSQSPSNKVTEKGKDVELRCDPISGHTALYWYRQSLGQGLEFLIYFQGNSAPDKSGLPSDRFSAERTGGSVSTLTIQRTQQEDSAVYLCASSLTGGAGEKLFFGSGTQLSVL.